Below, one T cell receptor beta chain is given with its context. Its matching antigen is unknown. Method: immunoSEQ multiplex PCR; TCRdb's copy keeps in-frame clones and lacks some. The sample has tens of thousands of clones; over 65% are singletons. The data were taken from a study of vaccination effects on CD4 cells after COVID-19. As for the study in general: Sequencing was preceded by expansion of antigen-specific CD4+ T cells with viral peptide pools in the ViraFEST assay.

Isolating CD4+ T cells followed less than 12 days of culture. Participants were vaccinated with two doses of either the BNT162b2 or mRNA-1273 vaccine. Previously uninfected by SARS-CoV-2, the vaccine recipients also showed negative nucleocapsid antibodies. Half the medium was swapped for IL-2 medium on days 3 and 7. V lost 7 bases, J lost 3 bases, and 12 bases lay in between. Looked up from germline, CDR1 is SNHLY and CDR2 is FYNNEI. This CDR3 is 13 amino acids long. This chain links TRBV2 with TRBJ2-5; D unclear. The TCR originated in a human donor who received a COVID-19 vaccine. The sequences come from CD4+ T cells from PBMCs cultured without peptide, collected after COVID-19 vaccination. This chain's CDR3 is CASIGNREETQYF. In DNA, the CDR3 is TGTGCCAGCATTGGGAACCGTGAAGAGACCCAGTACTTC.